This T cell receptor (beta chain) was documented in a study of blood T cell repertoires in COVID-19. Clones were read by immunoSEQ multiplex PCR, and TCRdb kept only the in-frame ones, dropping some. Of about 190,000 clones detected, 82% appear once; the ten largest clones hold 6.5% to 9.5%. This sequence was found in a woman aged 60 to 75 with COVID-19, enrolled during active disease. The sequencing input was peripheral blood.

CDR3 loop: CASSLSRGSQETQYF. The CDR3 DNA follows: TGTGCCAGCAGCCTCTCCCGGGGGTCGCAAGAGACCCAGTACTTC. This rearrangement joins TRBV4-2 to TRBJ2-5; tentative D call: TRBD2 (6 bases). Germline-derived CDR1 and CDR2 are LGHNA and YNFKEQ. The V end lost 4 bases, the J end lost 2 bases, and 14 bases lay between the germline ends. The CDR3 length is 15 residues.